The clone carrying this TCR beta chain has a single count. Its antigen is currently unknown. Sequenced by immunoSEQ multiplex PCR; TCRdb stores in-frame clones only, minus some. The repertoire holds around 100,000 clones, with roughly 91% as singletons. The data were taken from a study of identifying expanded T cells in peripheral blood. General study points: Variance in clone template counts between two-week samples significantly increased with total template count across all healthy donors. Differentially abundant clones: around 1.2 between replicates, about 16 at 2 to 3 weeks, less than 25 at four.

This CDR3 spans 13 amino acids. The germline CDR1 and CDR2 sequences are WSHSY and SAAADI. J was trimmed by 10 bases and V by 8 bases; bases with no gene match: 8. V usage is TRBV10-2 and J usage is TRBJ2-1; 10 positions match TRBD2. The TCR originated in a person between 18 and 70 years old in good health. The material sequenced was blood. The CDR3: CASLSGGAWEQFF. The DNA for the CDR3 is TGCGCCAGCCTGAGCGGGGGGGCATGGGAGCAGTTCTTC.